The 10 T cell receptor beta chains given below trace back to one sample, sequenced in a study of T-cell memory formation after mild COVID-19. TCRdb re-analysed the 5' RACE reads in MiXCR, keeping a single row per CDR3 protein. The sample includes 300,000 to 400,000 distinct CDR3 sequences, roughly an eighth of them seen just once. Input material: PBMCs or a T cell subset sorted from them (not recorded which). The source of these receptors is a man aged 18-30 years who had mild COVID-19 (a few samples of this study predate the infection). Cell type and time point are not known.

In its sample, this clonotype was seen a few times. The V call is TRBV24-1, the J call TRBJ2-1, with D possibly matching TRBD1 (6 bases). Germline CDR1 and CDR2: KGHDR and SFDVKD. V was shortened by 4 bases and J by 12 bases, with 12 bases between the two germline ends. The CDR3 has 12 residues. The CDR3 nucleotides read TGTGCCACCAGTGAGGTACAGGGCATGCAGTTCTTC. This sequence encodes CATSEVQGMQFF.

This chain connects TRBV12-3 or TRBV12-4 to TRBJ1-5; TRBD1 is a possible D gene (5 bases). Trimming left V 3 bases short and J 6 bases short, with 9 bases between. The CDR3 loop spans 13 amino acids. The CDR3 loop is CASSLGVAQPQHF. For the CDR3, the DNA is TGTGCCAGCAGTTTGGGGGTCGCTCAGCCCCAGCATTTT.

This chain joins TRBV20-1 and TRBJ2-1; the D gene is possibly TRBD2 (5 bases). With 5 bases removed from V and 7 bases from J, the gap between germline ends came to 15 bases. Per germline, CDR1 DFQATT and CDR2 SNEGSKA (reference sequence). This CDR3 contains 13 residues. The CDR3 loop reads CSAPHEGRNEQFF. The CDR3 coding sequence is TGCAGTGCTCCGCACGAGGGAAGGAATGAGCAGTTCTTC.

The chain employs TRBV5-5 and TRBJ2-3; D tentatively fits TRBD1 or TRBD2 (5 bases each). Germline V gene data show CDR1 as SGHKS and CDR2 as YYEKEE (reference sequence). V lost 0 bases and J lost 1, with 9 bases in between. This CDR3 spans 15 amino acids. The DNA of the CDR3 is TGTGCCAGCAGCTTGGATCCGGGGCGCACAGATACGCAGTATTTT. It is translated as CASSLDPGRTDTQYF.

A few counts support this clonotype. V is TRBV5-1 and J is TRBJ2-7; 8 positions agree with TRBD2. CDR3 length: 14 amino acids. Per germline, CDR1 SGHRS and CDR2 YFSETQ. Losses at the gene ends were 4 bases for V and 5 bases for J; bases not matched to a gene: 8. The CDR3: CASSPGDGGDEQYF. CDR3 in DNA: TGCGCCAGCAGCCCCGGGGACGGGGGGGACGAGCAGTACTTC.

This clonotype came up many times. The rearrangement joins TRBV11-1 to TRBJ2-1, with 8 positions matching TRBD1. This CDR3 has 20 residues. CDR1 and CDR2 from the germline V gene are SGHAT and FQDESV (reference sequence). The V and J ends lost 0 bases and 6 bases, in that order; junction bases with no gene match: 19. The CDR3 reads CASSLAKYRGILGYGNEQFF. Written as DNA, the CDR3 is TGTGCCAGCAGCTTAGCTAAGTACAGGGGGATACTTGGATATGGCAATGAGCAGTTCTTC.

The chain recombines TRBV3-1 with TRBJ2-3, with 13 bases lining up with TRBD2. Per the germline V gene, CDR1 is LGHDT and CDR2 is YNNKEL (reference sequence). V lost 4 bases, J lost 2 bases, and 12 bases stayed unmatched. The CDR3 consists of 19 residues. The CDR3 here is CASSPGLAGFRTDTDTQYF. CDR3 nucleotide sequence: TGTGCCAGCAGCCCGGGACTAGCGGGGTTCCGTACCGACACAGATACGCAGTATTTT.

V usage is TRBV11-2 and J usage is TRBJ2-7, with D maybe TRBD1 (5 bases). Trimming took off 1 base at V and 4 bases at J, with 11 bases between the two ends. Germline-derived CDR1 and CDR2 are SGHAT and FQNNGV. The CDR3 covers 14 residues. The chain's CDR3 is CASSLGPGRYEQYV. The CDR3, as DNA: TGTGCCAGCAGCTTAGGTCCAGGGCGATACGAGCAGTACGTC.

This sequence joins TRBV24-1 and TRBJ2-1, with 8 nucleotides matching TRBD1. In germline, CDR1 is KGHDR, CDR2 SFDVKD. V shed 3 bases, J shed 8 bases, and the junction held 14 bases outside the gene matches. There are 17 residues in the CDR3. The CDR3 spells CATSDLDPRGRFYEQFF. The CDR3 bases are TGTGCCACCAGTGATCTTGACCCCAGGGGGCGGTTCTATGAGCAGTTCTTC.

This clonotype was seen a handful of times. This rearrangement joins TRBV7-2 to TRBJ2-5; 10 bases line up with TRBD1. The CDR3 spans 15 residues. CDR1 SGHTA and CDR2 FQGNSA come from the germline V gene. V shed 5 bases, J shed 4 bases, and the junction held 7 bases outside the gene matches. This CDR3 is CASSPTGGGGETQYF. The DNA of the CDR3 is TGTGCCAGCAGCCCGACAGGGGGCGGCGGAGAGACCCAGTACTTC.